The 27 T cell receptor beta chains below come from one sample, sequenced in a study of T cell responses to AZD1222 COVID-19 vaccine. Repertoires were generated with immunoSEQ multiplex PCR, while TCRdb's copy carries only in-frame clones and drops some. The sample records some 140,000 clones, approximately 90% being singletons. Sequencing used peripheral blood, obtained on day 0 of AZD1222 vaccination. These receptors came from an adult in good health.

The V gene is TRBV5-1, the J gene TRBJ2-7, with TRBD2 matching over 8 bases. The CDR3 length is 16 residues. The germline CDR1 and CDR2 sequences are SGHRS and YFSETQ. V was clipped by 0 bases and J by 1 base; unmatched bases: 6. The CDR3 loop is CASSLAPSGSSYEQYF. CDR3 sequence (DNA): TGCGCCAGCAGCTTGGCGCCGAGCGGGAGTTCCTACGAGCAGTACTTC.

This clone was seen a single time. The chain carries TRBV7-8 and TRBJ1-6, with D hard to call. CDR3 length: 14 amino acids. Germline CDR1 reads SGHVS; CDR2 reads FQNEAQ. V lost 4 bases, J lost 10 bases, and 14 bases lay in between. The CDR3 here is CASSSRSWGSPLHF. The CDR3 coding sequence is TGTGCCAGCAGCTCCAGGTCTTGGGGATCACCCCTCCACTTT. The whole variable domain, remainder taken from reference TRBV7-8 and TRBJ1-6, is GAGVSQSPRYKVAKRGQDVALRCDPISGHVSLFWYQQALGQGPEFLTYFQNEAQLDKSGLPSDRFFAERPEGSVSTLKIQRTQQEDSAVYLCASSSRSWGSPLHFGNGTRLTVT.

The chain joins TRBV7-2 to TRBJ1-5, with D unresolved. Trimming cost V 1 base and J 4 bases, with 8 bases left between them. From germline, CDR1 is SGHTA and CDR2 FQGNSA. The CDR3 is 14 amino acids. Here the CDR3 reads CASSLGPQNQPQHF. Written as DNA, the CDR3 is TGTGCCAGCAGCTTAGGTCCGCAGAATCAGCCCCAGCATTTT.

The chain employs TRBV18 and TRBJ2-1; 13 bases line up with TRBD2. Germline V gene sequence: CDR1 KGHSH, CDR2 LQKENI. J was trimmed by 2 bases and V by 3 bases; bases with no gene match: 13. This CDR3 has 20 amino acids. The chain's CDR3 is CASSPLRTSGSLLAYNEQFF. As DNA, the CDR3 is TGTGCCAGCTCACCGTTAAGGACTAGCGGGAGTCTACTAGCCTACAATGAGCAGTTCTTC.

The chain combines TRBV28 with TRBJ1-2; the D is unclear. CDR1 and CDR2 from the germline V gene are MDHEN and SYDVKM. The germline V and J ends were trimmed by 4 bases and 4 bases, with 13 bases remaining between them. This CDR3 spans 14 amino acids. The DNA of the CDR3 is TGTGCCAGCAGTTCCGGACCGAGGAGCTATGGCTACACCTTC. Translating it yields CASSSGPRSYGYTF.

This chain connects TRBV10-3 to TRBJ2-7, with D hard to call. V lost 11 bases to trimming and J lost 5 bases, with 13 bases between them. The CDR3 runs to 11 residues. Germline CDR1 reads ENHRY; CDR2 reads SYGVKD. The CDR3 DNA follows: TGTGCCTCTCGGTTAATGCACGAGCAGTACTTC. It translates to CASRLMHEQYF.

The chain employs TRBV27 and TRBJ2-3; a possible D gene is TRBD1 (6 bases). The ends were cut back, 3 bases at V and 1 base at J, with 11 bases in the middle. Looked up from germline, CDR1 is MNHEY and CDR2 is SMNVEV (reference sequence). The CDR3 is 15 amino acids. Here the CDR3 DNA reads TGTGCCAGCAGTTTTACAGGGTTCGGCACAGATACGCAGTATTTT. This gives the protein CASSFTGFGTDTQYF.

This clone was seen a handful of times. The chain combines TRBV4-3 with TRBJ1-6, with D possibly TRBD1 on 6 matching bases. The CDR3 covers 19 residues. The V end lost 3 bases, the J end lost 3 bases, and 21 bases lay between the germline ends. The V gene's germline CDR1 is LGHNA and CDR2 YSLEER. CDR3 DNA sequence: TGCGCCAGCAGCCAGTCGGGGGCGGCCGAAAGCTTCTATAATTCACCCCTCCACTTT. Amino acid sequence: CASSQSGAAESFYNSPLHF.

The rearrangement joins TRBV7-2 to TRBJ2-7, with D possibly being TRBD1 or TRBD2 (5 bases each). V gave up 2 bases and J gave up 0 bases, with 11 bases separating them. Germline V gene sequence: CDR1 SGHTA, CDR2 FQGNSA. The CDR3 consists of 15 residues. CDR3 DNA: TGTGCCAGCAGCTTAAGGGGACCCTCCTCCTACGAGCAGTACTTC. This sequence encodes CASSLRGPSSYEQYF.

This chain links TRBV28 with TRBJ1-1; D call uncertain. CDR3 size: 14 residues. From germline, CDR1 is MDHEN and CDR2 SYDVKM. The V gene lost 6 bases and the J gene lost 1 base, with 12 bases spanning the gap. The CDR3 region is CASSRRTTNTEAFF. DNA of the CDR3: TGTGCCAGCAGCCGCAGGACGACGAACACTGAAGCTTTCTTT.

The chain carries TRBV4-3 and TRBJ1-2, with 11 bases fitting TRBD1. Germline values: CDR1 LGHNA, CDR2 YSLEER. V lost 4 bases and J lost 8; bases outside the gene matches: 6. The CDR3 covers 14 residues. The CDR3 region has the DNA TGCGCCAGCAGCCCCACGGACAGGGGGCGAGGCTACACCTTC. Translated: CASSPTDRGRGYTF.

The chain combines TRBV7-3 with TRBJ2-1; D unclear. CDR1 and CDR2 (germline): SGHTA, FQGTGA. V dropped 2 bases and J dropped 4 bases, with 12 bases sitting between them. CDR3 size: 15 residues. CDR3 coding DNA: TGTGCCAGCAGCTTAGTCCCTTTGGGGTACAATGAGCAGTTCTTC. Its protein is CASSLVPLGYNEQFF.

The rearrangement links TRBV4-2 to TRBJ1-3; D remains ambiguous. Per the germline V gene, CDR1 is LGHNA and CDR2 is YNFKEQ. Trimming took 3 bases from V and 1 from J, leaving 16 bases between them. The CDR3 runs 17 residues. For the CDR3, the DNA is TGTGCCAGCAGCCATAAGCAGGACGCGGGATCTGGAAACACCATATATTTT. It yields the protein CASSHKQDAGSGNTIYF.

The chain couples TRBV7-9 to TRBJ2-3; D is perhaps TRBD1 (6 bases). Looked up from germline, CDR1 is SEHNR and CDR2 is FQNEAQ (reference sequence). The CDR3 is made up of 16 amino acids. V lost 1 base and J 2 bases, leaving 13 bases between the germline ends. As DNA, the CDR3 is TGTGCCAGCAGCTTAGGGGGGCAGCTTTACACAGATACGCAGTATTTT. Translation: CASSLGGQLYTDTQYF.

The genes are TRBV18 and TRBJ2-6; D unclear. The CDR3 loop spans 15 amino acids. The germline V and J ends were trimmed by 6 bases and 0 bases, with 9 bases remaining between them. Germline-derived CDR1 and CDR2 are KGHSH and LQKENI. CDR3 nucleotide sequence: TGTGCCAGCTCCCAAGTTGACTCTGGGGCCAACGTCCTGACTTTC. Protein product: CASSQVDSGANVLTF. Supplemented by reference TRBV18 and TRBJ2-6, the full variable domain reads NAGVMQNPRHLVRRRGQEARLRCSPMKGHSHVYWYRQLPEEGLKFMVYLQKENIIDESGMPKERFSAEFPKEGPSILRIQQVVRGDSAAYFCASSQVDSGANVLTFGAGSRLTVL.

This clone was seen once. The chain employs TRBV5-1 and TRBJ2-1, with 13 bases that match TRBD2. CDR1 SGHRS and CDR2 YFSETQ come from the germline V gene. The CDR3 contains 17 residues. Trimming at V came to 2 bases and at J to 4 bases, leaving 6 bases not matched to a gene. The CDR3 spells CASSFRLAGGTYNEQFF. The CDR3 coding sequence is TGCGCCAGCAGCTTCCGACTAGCGGGAGGAACGTACAATGAGCAGTTCTTC.

The chain joins TRBV28 to TRBJ1-2; 10 bases align to TRBD1. The J segment lost 7 bases and the V segment lost 5 bases, leaving 7 bases of the junction unmatched. The CDR3 runs 14 residues. The germline V gene has CDR1 MDHEN and CDR2 SYDVKM. The CDR3 DNA is TGTGCCAGCAGTGTGACAGGGGGCTATGCTGGCTACACCTTC. It yields the protein CASSVTGGYAGYTF.

The chain uses TRBV7-2 and TRBJ1-6; D remains unclear. Germline lookup yields CDR1 SGHTA and CDR2 FQGNSA. V lost 2 bases, J lost 6 bases, and 11 bases lay in between. This CDR3 has 15 residues. CDR3 coding DNA: TGTGCCAGCAGCTTACAAGGACGGGCTAATTCACCCCTCCACTTT. This sequence encodes CASSLQGRANSPLHF.

The rearrangement uses TRBV27 and TRBJ1-4; D is ambiguous. This CDR3 has 14 amino acids. The ends were cut back, 3 bases at V and 2 bases at J, with 7 bases in the middle. CDR1 is MNHEY and CDR2 is SMNVEV in the germline V gene (reference sequence). The DNA of the CDR3 is TGTGCCAGCAGTTTCGTATCGACTAATGAAAAACTGTTTTTT. This encodes CASSFVSTNEKLFF.

This clone has just one count. V usage is TRBV28 and J usage is TRBJ2-3; TRBD2 might be the D (5 bases). Trimming left V 2 bases short and J 11 bases short, with 11 bases between. Germline lookup yields CDR1 MDHEN and CDR2 SYDVKM. The length of the CDR3 is 12 residues. The CDR3 DNA reads TGTGCCAGCAGTTTAGATTCTAGCATGCAGTATTTT. Its protein product is CASSLDSSMQYF.

In this sample, this clone turned up once. The chain combines TRBV28 with TRBJ1-1; possibly TRBD1 for D (6 bases). Germline-derived CDR1 and CDR2 are MDHEN and SYDVKM. This CDR3 has 15 residues. Trimming took 6 bases from V and 1 from J, leaving 15 bases between them. The CDR3 nucleotides are TGTGCCAGCAGACCCCACAGGGTAGGGAACACTGAAGCTTTCTTT. As protein: CASRPHRVGNTEAFF.

CDR3 nucleotide sequence: TGTGCCAGCAGTTCGTACTCAGTTGATGGCTACACCTTC. Its translation: CASSSYSVDGYTF. The chain couples TRBV6-2 or TRBV6-3 to TRBJ1-2; no firm D call. From germline, CDR1 is MNHEY and CDR2 SVGEGT. The ends were cut back, 4 bases at V and 6 bases at J, with 12 bases in the middle. This CDR3 has 13 amino acids.

The chain uses TRBV5-4 and TRBJ1-6, with no clear D. The V end was cut by 5 bases, the J end by 5 bases, with 14 bases between. Germline loops: CDR1 SGHNT, CDR2 YYREEE (reference sequence). The CDR3 is 15 residues long. CDR3 amino acids: CASRRAPRDNSPLHF. CDR3 DNA sequence: TGTGCCAGCAGGAGGGCCCCCCGGGATAATTCACCCCTCCACTTT.

The V call is TRBV19, the J call TRBJ2-7, with no clear D. Per the germline V gene, CDR1 is LNHDA and CDR2 is SQIVND (reference sequence). The CDR3 spans 14 residues. V was trimmed by 3 bases and J by 4 bases, leaving 13 bases between them. The CDR3 DNA reads TGTGCCAGTAGTATCACCCTAGGCCATTACGAGCAGTACTTC. Protein: CASSITLGHYEQYF. Looking up the rest from reference TRBV19 and TRBJ2-7 gives the full variable domain: DGGITQSPKYLFRKEGQNVTLSCEQNLNHDAMYWYRQDPGQGLRLIYYSQIVNDFQKGDIAEGYSVSREKKESFPLTVTSAQKNPTAFYLCASSITLGHYEQYFGPGTRLTVT.

The rearrangement uses TRBV15 and TRBJ1-4, with 7 bases that match TRBD1. V lost 2 bases to trimming and J lost 3 bases; unmatched junction nucleotides: 3. Germline CDR1 reads LNHNV; CDR2 reads YYDKDF (reference sequence). CDR3 length equals 15 residues. CDR3 in amino acids: CATSRTTGSNEKLFF. For the CDR3, the DNA is TGTGCCACCAGCAGAACGACAGGGTCTAATGAAAAACTGTTTTTT.

The J gene is TRBJ2-7, the V gene TRBV6-5; the D is unclear. The CDR3 loop spans 14 amino acids. Trimming stripped 0 bases from V and 5 bases from J, with 11 bases between. Looked up from germline, CDR1 is MNHEY and CDR2 is SVGAGI. The CDR3 nucleotides read TGTGCCAGCAGTTACTCGGCACAGACCCACGAGCAGTACTTC. It specifies CASSYSAQTHEQYF.

The V gene is TRBV2, the J gene TRBJ1-1, with D unclear. Germline V gives CDR1 SNHLY, CDR2 FYNNEI. The CDR3 is 13 residues long. V gave up 4 bases and J gave up 7 bases, with 13 bases separating them. The CDR3 DNA reads as TGTGCCAGCAGTGGCGGTAAGTCCCTTGAAGCTTTCTTT. Translating it yields CASSGGKSLEAFF.